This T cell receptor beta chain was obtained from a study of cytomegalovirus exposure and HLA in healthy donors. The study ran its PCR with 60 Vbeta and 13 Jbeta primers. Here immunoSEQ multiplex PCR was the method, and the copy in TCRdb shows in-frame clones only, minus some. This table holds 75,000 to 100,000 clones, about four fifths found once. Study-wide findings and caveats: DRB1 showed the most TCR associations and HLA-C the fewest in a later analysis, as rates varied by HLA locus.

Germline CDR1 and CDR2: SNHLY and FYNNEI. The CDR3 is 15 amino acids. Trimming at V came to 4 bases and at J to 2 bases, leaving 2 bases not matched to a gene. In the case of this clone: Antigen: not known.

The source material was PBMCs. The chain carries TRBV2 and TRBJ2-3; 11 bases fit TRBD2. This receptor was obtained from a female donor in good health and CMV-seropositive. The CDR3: CASSVAGGNTDTQYF. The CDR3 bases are TGTGCCAGCAGTGTAGCGGGAGGGAACACAGATACGCAGTATTTT.